This is a list of T cell receptor beta chains from one sample in a study of T-cell memory formation after mild COVID-19. TCRdb re-called the 5' RACE reads with MiXCR, one entry per CDR3 protein. The sample includes 390,000 or so distinct CDR3 sequences, roughly 15% seen only once; the top ten take 20% to 25%. Sequenced input: PBMCs or a T cell subset sorted from them (not recorded which). These receptors all stem from a man between 18 and 29 years old who had mild COVID-19 (a few samples of this study predate the infection). Cell type and time point are not known. CDR3s include the opening cysteine and the closing phenylalanine or tryptophan. A D gene is named only where the DNA matches it firmly. The size of a clone is reported for some rows only, either as once, few or many, or as a class for expanded clones.

J gene: TRBJ2-5; clone size: few; V gene: TRBV25-1; D gene: -; CDR3 DNA: TGTGCCAGCAGTGAATCGAGCCTAGCGGAGACCCAGTACTTC; CDR3 protein: CASSESSLAETQYF
J gene: TRBJ1-5; clone size: -; V gene: TRBV7-2; D gene: -; CDR3 DNA: TGTGCCAGCAGCTTTTATGGACAGACTAATCAGCCCCAGCATTTT; CDR3 protein: CASSFYGQTNQPQHF
J gene: TRBJ2-3; clone size: -; V gene: TRBV6-5; D gene: TRBD2; CDR3 DNA: TGTGCCAGCAGGGACAGAGCGGGGGGCCCGGCCACGCAGTATTTT; CDR3 protein: CASRDRAGGPATQYF
J gene: TRBJ1-4; clone size: few; V gene: TRBV6-6; D gene: -; CDR3 DNA: TGTGCCAGCTCCATGTGGCGGGGACATGAAAAACTGTTTTTT; CDR3 protein: CASSMWRGHEKLFF
J gene: TRBJ2-2; clone size: -; V gene: TRBV7-9; D gene: TRBD2; CDR3 DNA: TGTGCCAGCAGCTTAACGGGGGGGACCACCGGGGAGCTGTTTTTT; CDR3 protein: CASSLTGGTTGELFF
J gene: TRBJ1-4; clone size: -; V gene: TRBV9; D gene: -; CDR3 DNA: TGTGCCAGCAGCGTAGACGGCAGGCTTAATGAAAAACTGTTTTTT; CDR3 protein: CASSVDGRLNEKLFF
J gene: TRBJ2-4; clone size: few; V gene: TRBV20-1; D gene: -; CDR3 DNA: TGCAGTGCTAGAAGAAGGGGGGCGGGGAACATTCAGTACTTC; CDR3 protein: CSARRRGAGNIQYF
J gene: TRBJ2-7; clone size: few; V gene: TRBV29-1; D gene: TRBD2; CDR3 DNA: TGCAGCGTTGAAGGCCCTAGCGGGGGGCACCCCTACGAGCAGTACTTC; CDR3 protein: CSVEGPSGGHPYEQYF
J gene: TRBJ1-1; clone size: few; V gene: TRBV20-1; D gene: -; CDR3 DNA: TGCAGTGCTAGAGAAGGCTCCTGGAACACTGAAGCTTTCTTT; CDR3 protein: CSAREGSWNTEAFF
J gene: TRBJ1-1; clone size: few; V gene: TRBV10-3; D gene: -; CDR3 DNA: TGTGCCATCAGTTGGTCGGAGAACACTGAAGCTTTCTTT; CDR3 protein: CAISWSENTEAFF
J gene: TRBJ1-1; clone size: few; V gene: TRBV6-5; D gene: -; CDR3 DNA: TGTGCCAGCACCAACCCCGGGGGGACTGAAGCTTTCTTT; CDR3 protein: CASTNPGGTEAFF
J gene: TRBJ1-4; clone size: few; V gene: TRBV4-1; D gene: -; CDR3 DNA: TGCGCCAGCAGCCTTCTCAGGGGCGAAAAACTGTTTTTT; CDR3 protein: CASSLLRGEKLFF
J gene: TRBJ2-7; clone size: -; V gene: TRBV7-2; D gene: -; CDR3 DNA: TGTGCCAGCAGCTACTCTGGACGGTACTACGAGCAGTACTTC; CDR3 protein: CASSYSGRYYEQYF
J gene: TRBJ2-1; clone size: -; V gene: TRBV5-4; D gene: -; CDR3 DNA: TGTGCCAGCAGAGAGACCGGGACTCCCGATGAGCAGTTCTTC; CDR3 protein: CASRETGTPDEQFF
J gene: TRBJ1-5; clone size: few; V gene: TRBV15; D gene: -; CDR3 DNA: TGTGCCACCAGCAGAGAGCTCTATAGCAATCAGCCCCAGCATTTT; CDR3 protein: CATSRELYSNQPQHF
J gene: TRBJ2-1; clone size: few; V gene: TRBV10-3; D gene: -; CDR3 DNA: TGTGCCATCAGTGAGATACAGGGAAATGAGCAGTTCTTC; CDR3 protein: CAISEIQGNEQFF
J gene: TRBJ2-3; clone size: many; V gene: TRBV6-2/TRBV6-3; D gene: TRBD2; CDR3 DNA: TGTGCCAGCAGCTTTACAACTAGCGGGGGCCAAAGCACAGATACGCAGTATTTT; CDR3 protein: CASSFTTSGGQSTDTQYF
J gene: TRBJ2-2; clone size: few; V gene: TRBV7-2; D gene: -; CDR3 DNA: TGTGCCAGCAGCTTCCGGGACAGCTCGGGAGTCGGGGAGCTGTTTTTT; CDR3 protein: CASSFRDSSGVGELFF
J gene: TRBJ2-1; clone size: few; V gene: TRBV6-6; D gene: -; CDR3 DNA: TGTGCCAGCAGTCCTAGACTAGAGGATGAGCAGTTCTTC; CDR3 protein: CASSPRLEDEQFF
J gene: TRBJ2-7; clone size: few; V gene: TRBV11-2; D gene: -; CDR3 DNA: TGTGCCAGCAGCGCCTTCCGGGGGGCTGGTTACGAGCAGTACTTC; CDR3 protein: CASSAFRGAGYEQYF
J gene: TRBJ1-1; clone size: few; V gene: TRBV12-3/TRBV12-4; D gene: -; CDR3 DNA: TGTGCCAGCAGGGAGGGGCGTATGAACACTGAAGCTTTCTTT; CDR3 protein: CASREGRMNTEAFF
J gene: TRBJ1-2; clone size: -; V gene: TRBV6-2/TRBV6-3; D gene: -; CDR3 DNA: TGTTCCAGCAGCCCCTCCGCTAACTATGGCTACACCTTC; CDR3 protein: CSSSPSANYGYTF
J gene: TRBJ1-1; clone size: few; V gene: TRBV7-9; D gene: TRBD1; CDR3 DNA: TGTGCCAGCAGCGCGCCGGGACAGGGGAACACTGAAGCTTTCTTT; CDR3 protein: CASSAPGQGNTEAFF